The clone carrying this T cell receptor (beta chain) appeared a single time. This sample was included in a study of CD8 T cells in Susac syndrome. Trimming stripped 2 bases from V and 10 bases from J, with 20 bases between. Germline CDR1 LGHDT, CDR2 YNNKEL (reference sequence). This CDR3 comprises 15 residues. Random hexamers were used to reverse transcribe about 0.5 to 1 ug of RNA. MiXCR, run by TCRdb on the immunoSEQ multiplex PCR reads, gives a single entry per CDR3 protein. The sample includes around 130,000 distinct CDR3 sequences, 95% of them seen just once. The chain has TRBV3-1 and TRBJ1-1; D unclear. Source material: CD4+ T cells from PBMCs. This clonotype was obtained from a human donor with multiple sclerosis. As DNA, the CDR3 is TGTGCCAGCAGCCAATTCGCAGGCGCCGTATGGGGAGCTTTCTTT. It specifies CASSQFAGAVWGAFF.